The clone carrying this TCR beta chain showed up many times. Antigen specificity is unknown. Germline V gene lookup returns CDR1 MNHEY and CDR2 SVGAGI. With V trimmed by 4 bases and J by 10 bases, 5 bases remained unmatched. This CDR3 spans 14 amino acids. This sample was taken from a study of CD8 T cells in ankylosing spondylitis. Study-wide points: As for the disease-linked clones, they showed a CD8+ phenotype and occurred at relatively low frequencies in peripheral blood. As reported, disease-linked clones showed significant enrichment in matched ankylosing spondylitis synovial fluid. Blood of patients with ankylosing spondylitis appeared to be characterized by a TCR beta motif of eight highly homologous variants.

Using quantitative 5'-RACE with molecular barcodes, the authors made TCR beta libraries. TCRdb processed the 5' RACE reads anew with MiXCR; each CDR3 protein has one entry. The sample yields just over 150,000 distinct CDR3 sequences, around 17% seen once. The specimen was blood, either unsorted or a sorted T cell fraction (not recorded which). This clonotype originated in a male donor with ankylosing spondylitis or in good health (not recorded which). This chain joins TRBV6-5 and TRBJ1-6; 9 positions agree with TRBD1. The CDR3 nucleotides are TGTGCCAGCAGTTTGGGACAGGGAAGATCACCCCTCCACTTT. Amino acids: CASSLGQGRSPLHF.